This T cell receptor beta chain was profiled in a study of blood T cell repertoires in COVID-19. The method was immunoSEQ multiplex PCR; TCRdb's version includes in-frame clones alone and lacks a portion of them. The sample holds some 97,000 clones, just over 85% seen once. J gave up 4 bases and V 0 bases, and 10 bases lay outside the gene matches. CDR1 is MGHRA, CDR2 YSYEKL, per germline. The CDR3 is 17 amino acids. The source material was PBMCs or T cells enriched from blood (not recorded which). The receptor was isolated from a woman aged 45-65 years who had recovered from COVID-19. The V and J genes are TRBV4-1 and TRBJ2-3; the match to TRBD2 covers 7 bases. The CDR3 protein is CASSQEWEGGPADTQYF. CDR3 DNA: TGCGCCAGCAGCCAAGAATGGGAGGGAGGGCCCGCAGATACGCAGTATTTT.